The 32 T cell receptor beta chains reported below all come from one sample, sequenced in a study of immune characterization of retroperitoneal liposarcoma. TCRdb re-called the PCR reads through MiXCR, storing one row per CDR3 protein. The sample has roughly 20,000 distinct CDR3 sequences; approximately 35% are singletons. The sequenced sample was blood. Every receptor here comes from a male donor with retroperitoneal liposarcoma.

The chain is built from TRBV4-1 and TRBJ2-1; TRBD1 might be the D (6 bases). In germline, CDR1 is MGHRA, CDR2 YSYEKL. Trimming removed 1 base from V and 7 bases from J, with 14 bases in between. This CDR3 spans 15 amino acids. CDR3 sequence (DNA): TGCGCCAGCAGCCAAGGATTGACAGGCCGTAATGAGCAGTTCTTC. Translating it yields CASSQGLTGRNEQFF.

In this sample, this clonotype turned up many times. The chain uses TRBV6-1 and TRBJ2-1, with 15 bases identical to TRBD2. V shed 4 bases, J shed 13 bases, and the junction held 8 bases outside the gene matches. The CDR3 has 15 residues. Germline CDR1 MNHNS, CDR2 SASEGT. The chain's CDR3 is CASSGTSGGAETQFF. CDR3 coding DNA: TGTGCCAGCAGTGGGACTAGCGGGGGGGCAGAGACCCAGTTCTTC.

This clonotype turned up a few times. The V call is TRBV7-9, the J call TRBJ2-4; D is possibly TRBD1 or TRBD2 (5 bases each). CDR3 size: 14 residues. V was shortened by 5 bases and J by 8 bases, with 16 bases between the two germline ends. The germline gives CDR1 SEHNR, CDR2 FQNEAQ (reference sequence). CDR3 coding DNA: TGTGCCAGCAGCCCTCTCGGATCGGGACACATTCAGTACTTC. Translating it yields CASSPLGSGHIQYF.

The sample holds a few counts of this clonotype. The chain carries TRBV6-1 and TRBJ1-5; the D gene is possibly TRBD1 (6 bases). Trimming took 0 bases from V and 5 from J, leaving 8 bases between them. The CDR3 length is 14 residues. The germline gives CDR1 MNHNS, CDR2 SASEGT. The CDR3 region has the DNA TGTGCCAGCAGTGAAGCCGGGGGCGATCAGCCCCAGCATTTT. Encoded protein: CASSEAGGDQPQHF.

This clonotype was observed many times. The chain combines TRBV12-3 or TRBV12-4 with TRBJ2-1, with 10 positions matching TRBD2. The J call may be wrong; the DNA end is better matched by TRBJ2-7. The CDR3 is made up of 16 amino acids. The CDR3 region has the DNA TGTGCCAGCAGCCGGACTAGCGGAAGCTCCTACAATGAGCAGTACTTC. This gives the protein CASSRTSGSSYNEQYF.

At least ten counts were recorded for this clonotype. CDR3 coding DNA: TGTGCCAGCAGCCAGGGGCGAGGAGCCTACAATGAGCAGTTCTTC. Its translation is CASSQGRGAYNEQFF. This chain joins TRBV6-2 or TRBV6-3 and TRBJ2-1; D perhaps matches TRBD1 (6 bases). This CDR3 region has 15 residues. V was cut by 6 bases and J by 2 bases, with 14 bases left in between. CDR1 is MNHEY and CDR2 is SVGEGT in the germline V gene.

The chain links TRBV27 to TRBJ2-1; a possible D gene is TRBD2 (5 bases). The V gene's germline CDR1 is MNHEY and CDR2 SMNVEV (reference sequence). CDR3 length equals 15 residues. V gave up 3 bases and J gave up 1 base, with 10 bases separating them. CDR3 sequence: CASSLWQRSYNEQFF. CDR3 coding DNA: TGTGCCAGCAGTTTGTGGCAGCGGTCCTACAATGAGCAGTTCTTC.

The rearrangement uses TRBV6-1 and TRBJ2-5; 8 positions match TRBD1. The J call may be in error: the DNA end matches TRBJ2-1 better. The CDR3 has 16 amino acids. In germline, CDR1 is MNHNS, CDR2 SASEGT. CDR3 sequence reads: CASSVVPGQVTYEQFF. The CDR3 region has the DNA TGTGCCAGCAGTGTCGTCCCGGGACAGGTTACCTACGAGCAGTTCTTC.

The chain carries TRBV6-1 and TRBJ2-7; 10 bases match TRBD2. With V trimmed by 3 bases and J by 2 bases, 4 bases remained unmatched. CDR1 and CDR2 (germline): MNHNS, SASEGT. The CDR3 length is 15 residues. Here the CDR3 reads CASSDGLADTYEQYF. The CDR3 DNA sequence: TGTGCCAGCAGTGACGGACTAGCGGACACCTACGAGCAGTACTTC.

This chain connects TRBV6-1 to TRBJ2-1; 7 bases line up with TRBD1. The ends lost 7 bases at V and 10 bases at J; junction bases unmatched: 13. This CDR3 is 14 amino acids long. From germline, CDR1 is MNHNS and CDR2 SASEGT. CDR3 sequence reads: CASKYRGDTYEQFF. The CDR3, as DNA: TGTGCCAGCAAATACAGGGGAGACACCTACGAGCAGTTCTTC.

This clonotype is categorized as medium-sized. DNA of the CDR3: TGTGCCAGCAGCTTAGAATATACCTCCTACAATGAGCAGTACTTC. Translating it yields CASSLEYTSYNEQYF. J is TRBJ2-1 and V is TRBV7-2; no clear D. The J call is in doubt because the DNA end fits TRBJ2-7 better. Germline assignment: CDR1 SGHTA and CDR2 FQGNSA. The CDR3 covers 15 residues.

This clonotype was seen only a few times. V usage is TRBV10-2 and J usage is TRBJ1-1, with D uncertain. Deletions cut 8 bases from V and 1 base from J, with 8 bases between. This CDR3 is 12 amino acids long. The germline V gene has CDR1 WSHSY and CDR2 SAAADI. The CDR3 region is CASDPGNTEAFF. CDR3 in DNA: TGCGCCAGCGACCCAGGGAACACTGAAGCTTTCTTT.

The CDR3 DNA follows: TGTGCCAGCAGTTACTCACAGTACCAAGAGACCCAGTTCTTC. Translated: CASSYSQYQETQFF. This rearrangement joins TRBV6-6 to TRBJ2-1; D call uncertain. Germline V gene data show CDR1 as MNHNY and CDR2 as SVGAGI (reference sequence). V lost 0 bases and J 13 bases, leaving 16 bases between the germline ends. The CDR3 runs 14 residues.

Only a few counts were recorded for this clonotype. The V gene is TRBV4-1, the J gene TRBJ2-1; 8 bases agree with TRBD2. Germline values: CDR1 MGHRA, CDR2 YSYEKL. J gave up 15 bases and V 5 bases, and 15 bases lay outside the gene matches. The CDR3 sequence is 14 residues long. CDR3: CASSTQQPGLELFF. Here the CDR3 DNA reads TGCGCCAGCAGCACACAGCAACCGGGACTAGAGTTGTTCTTC.

This clonotype was seen a handful of times. The chain recombines TRBV6-1 with TRBJ2-2; D tentatively fits TRBD1 or TRBD2 (7 bases each). There are 14 residues in the CDR3. V lost 5 bases, J lost 6 bases, and 13 bases lay in between. Germline loops: CDR1 MNHNS, CDR2 SASEGT. CDR3 residues: CASSSTGRAGELFF. For the CDR3, the DNA is TGTGCCAGCAGTTCGACAGGGAGGGCCGGGGAGCTGTTTTTT.

CDR3 bases: TGTGCCAGCAGACCCGGACTAGCGGGGAACACCGGGGAGCTGTTTTTT. Protein sequence: CASRPGLAGNTGELFF. The V and J genes are TRBV5-3 and TRBJ2-2, with 11 nucleotides matching TRBD2. TRBV5-3 is an open reading frame, and its role is uncertain. The CDR3 consists of 16 residues. V dropped 8 bases and J dropped 1; count of bases not matched to a gene: 7.

This clonotype was seen only a few times. The chain combines TRBV4-1 with TRBJ2-3, with 11 bases aligning to TRBD2. The junction had 7 bases not matched to a gene; V was cut back by 0 bases and J by 5 bases. Germline V gene sequence: CDR1 MGHRA, CDR2 YSYEKL. The CDR3 has 17 residues. The CDR3, as DNA: TGCGCCAGCAGCCAAGAATCTAGCGGGAGGCCTGGAGATACGCAGTATTTT. Protein sequence: CASSQESSGRPGDTQYF.

The chain carries TRBV5-1 and TRBJ2-1; D not certain. The closer fit of TRBJ2-7 to the DNA end suggests the J call may be wrong. The germline CDR1 and CDR2 sequences are SGHRS and YFSETQ. The CDR3 is 12 residues long. As DNA, the CDR3 is TGCGCCAGCAGCTTTGTAGGGAATGAGCAGTACTTC. This sequence encodes CASSFVGNEQYF.

This clonotype was recorded only once. The chain links TRBV6-1 to TRBJ2-1; D possibly corresponds to TRBD1 (6 bases). The J call may be in error: the DNA end matches TRBJ2-7 better. CDR3 length: 14 amino acids. Germline lookup yields CDR1 MNHNS and CDR2 SASEGT. CDR3 region: CASSEQGQLYEQYF. The CDR3 coding sequence is TGTGCCAGCAGTGAACAGGGGCAACTGTACGAGCAGTACTTC.

Points on this clonotype: The CDR3 does not end in the conserved phenylalanine or tryptophan, so this is likely a read error. The genes are TRBV10-3 and TRBJ2-6; D gene unclear. The length of the CDR3 is 17 residues. The germline gives CDR1 ENHRY, CDR2 SYGVKD. Trimming cost V 6 bases and J 2 bases, with 17 bases left between them. The chain's CDR3 is CAISNGLRETGANVLTL. The CDR3 nucleotides read TGTGCCATCAGCAATGGGTTAAGGGAAACTGGGGCCAACGTCCTGACTTTG.

This clonotype was seen more than once but under ten times. The chain carries TRBV4-1 and TRBJ2-6, with 8 bases matching TRBD1. The CDR3 has 18 residues. Germline V gives CDR1 MGHRA, CDR2 YSYEKL. Trimming at V came to 3 bases and at J to 2 bases, leaving 9 bases not matched to a gene. In nucleotides, the CDR3 is TGCGCCAGCAGCCACCTCTGGGCAGGGGGCGCTGGGGCCAACGTCCTGACTTTC. This sequence encodes CASSHLWAGGAGANVLTF.

This clonotype has just a few counts. The V call is TRBV12-3 or TRBV12-4, the J call TRBJ2-1; tentative D call: TRBD2 (7 bases). The J call is uncertain, as TRBJ2-7 better fits the DNA end. The length of the CDR3 is 14 residues. The CDR3 is CASVGGGSYNEQYF. The CDR3 bases are TGTGCCTCCGTGGGGGGGGGCTCCTACAATGAGCAGTACTTC.

This clonotype was counted only a few times. J is TRBJ1-5 and V is TRBV25-1; tentatively, D is TRBD1 (6 bases). Germline CDR1 is MGHDK and CDR2 is SYGVNS. Trimming cost V 6 bases and J 0 bases, with 12 bases left between them. The CDR3 consists of 15 residues. The CDR3 region has the DNA TGTGCCAGCAGCGGACAGCCGAATAGCAATCAGCCCCAGCATTTT. Encoded protein: CASSGQPNSNQPQHF.

This clonotype was observed at least ten times. The chain uses TRBV7-8 and TRBJ2-5; D call uncertain. V was shortened by 0 bases and J by 2 bases, with 7 bases between the two germline ends. In germline, CDR1 is SGHVS, CDR2 FQNEAQ. CDR3 length: 14 amino acids. CDR3 residues: CASSLAVEQETQYF. DNA for the CDR3: TGTGCCAGCAGCTTAGCGGTAGAACAAGAGACCCAGTACTTC.

V is TRBV12-3 or TRBV12-4 and J is TRBJ2-4; D assignment may be TRBD1 or TRBD2 (5 bases each). V was cut by 6 bases and J by 1 base, with 7 bases left in between. The CDR3 totals 13 residues. This CDR3 is CASRRGAKNIQYF. As DNA, the CDR3 is TGTGCCAGCAGGAGGGGTGCCAAAAACATTCAGTACTTC.

This clonotype has a single count. Germline is not matched at one junction end, which may reflect a read error. This chain joins TRBV7-3 and TRBJ2-4; maybe TRBD2 (5 bases). Germline V gives CDR1 SGHTA, CDR2 FQGTGA. The CDR3 is 14 amino acids. The CDR3 sequence: CASSVGGRRNERFF. The CDR3 DNA reads as TGTGCCAGCAGCGTTGGAGGCCGTCGCAACGAGCGGTTCTTC. Together with reference TRBV7-3 and TRBJ2-4, the CDR3 gives the full variable domain: GAGVSQTPSNKVTEKGKYVELRCDPISGHTALYWYRQSLGQGPEFLIYFQGTGAADDSGLPNDRFFAVRPEGSVSTLKIQRTERGDSAVYLCASSVGGRRNERFFGAGTRLSVL.

This clonotype has only a few counts. This chain joins TRBV5-4 and TRBJ2-5; 13 bases match TRBD2. Matching the DNA end better, TRBJ2-7 makes the J call doubtful. The CDR3 totals 16 residues. Germline V gene lookup returns CDR1 SGHNT and CDR2 YYREEE (reference sequence). CDR3 region: CASSLPGTSGINEQYF. The DNA for the CDR3 is TGTGCCAGCAGCCTCCCCGGGACTAGCGGGATAAACGAGCAGTACTTC.

This sequence joins TRBV11-3 and TRBJ2-7, with a tentative D call TRBD1 (6 bases). V lost 4 bases to trimming and J lost 0 bases, with 10 bases between them. This CDR3 has 14 residues. CDR1 and CDR2 from the germline V gene are SGHNT and YENEEA. DNA of the CDR3: TGTGCCAGCAGCTATCTGACAGGCTCCTACGAGCAGTACTTC. Its protein product is CASSYLTGSYEQYF. Based on the CDR3 plus reference TRBV11-3 and TRBJ2-7, the full variable domain is EAGVVQSPRYKIIEKKQPVAFWCNPISGHNTLYWYLQNLGQGPELLIRYENEEAVDDSQLPKDRFSAERLKGVDSTLKIQPAELGDSAVYLCASSYLTGSYEQYFGPGTRLTVT.

This clonotype turned up a few times. V and J are TRBV11-2 and TRBJ1-2; D gene ambiguous. CDR1 SGHAT and CDR2 FQNNGV come from the germline V gene. Trimming removed 5 bases at V and 10 bases at J, with 14 bases between. CDR3 size: 12 residues. Written as DNA, the CDR3 is TGTGCCAGCAGCCCAATTACACGGACCTACACCTTC. Translation gives CASSPITRTYTF.

This clonotype occurred many times. The chain is built from TRBV6-1 and TRBJ2-3, with 14 bases matching TRBD2. The V and J ends lost 6 bases and 1 base, in that order; junction bases with no gene match: 0. This CDR3 contains 15 residues. Looked up from germline, CDR1 is MNHNS and CDR2 is SASEGT. The CDR3 loop reads CASRTSGGGTDTQYF. In nucleotides, the CDR3 is TGTGCCAGCAGGACTAGCGGGGGGGGCACAGATACGCAGTATTTT.

This clonotype was counted at least ten times. V gene TRBV6-1 combines with J gene TRBJ2-1; 7 nucleotides align to TRBD2. J gave up 1 base and V 1 base, and 1 base lay outside the gene matches. The CDR3 runs 15 residues. Germline CDR1 MNHNS, CDR2 SASEGT. The chain's CDR3 is CASSEERDSYNEQFF. Here the CDR3 DNA reads TGTGCCAGCAGTGAAGAGCGGGATTCCTACAATGAGCAGTTCTTC.

This clonotype showed up many times. In DNA form, the CDR3 reads TGTGCCAGCAGTGCCGGAGGGAAGCGGGGCTACAATGAGCAGTTCTTC. The encoded protein is CASSAGGKRGYNEQFF. The rearrangement joins TRBV27 to TRBJ2-1, with TRBD2 matching over 7 bases. V gave up 5 bases and J gave up 3 bases; unmatched junction bases: 10. The CDR3 consists of 16 residues. The germline gives CDR1 MNHEY, CDR2 SMNVEV (reference sequence).